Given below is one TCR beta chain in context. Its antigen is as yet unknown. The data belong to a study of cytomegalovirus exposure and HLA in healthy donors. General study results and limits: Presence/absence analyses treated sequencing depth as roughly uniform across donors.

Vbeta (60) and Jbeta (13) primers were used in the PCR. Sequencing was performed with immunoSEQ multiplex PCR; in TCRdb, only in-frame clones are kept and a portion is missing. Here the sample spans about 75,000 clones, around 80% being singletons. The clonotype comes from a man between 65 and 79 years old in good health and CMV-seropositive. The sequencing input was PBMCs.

CDR3 in amino acids: CASSHASQPQHF. The CDR3 DNA reads as TGTGCCAGCAGTCACGCGAGTCAGCCCCAGCATTTT. The gene calls are TRBV27 and TRBJ1-5; D not resolved. Germline CDR1 MNHEY, CDR2 SMNVEV (reference sequence). Trimming removed 5 bases at V and 6 bases at J, with 8 bases between. The CDR3 runs to 12 residues.